The source of this TCR beta chain is a study of cytomegalovirus exposure and HLA in healthy donors. The primer mix had 60 Vbeta and 13 Jbeta primers. Sequenced by immunoSEQ multiplex PCR; TCRdb stores in-frame clones only, minus some. Among some 190,000 clones listed, approximately 86% were seen once. Germline V gives CDR1 SGDLS, CDR2 YYNGEE. J was trimmed by 6 bases and V by 0 bases; bases with no gene match: 9. This CDR3 region has 15 residues. The V call is TRBV9, the J call TRBJ2-7; 7 nucleotides align to TRBD2. The source material was PBMCs. This sequence originates from a woman aged 18-35 years in good health and CMV-seronegative. CDR3 sequence (DNA): TGTGCCAGCAGCGTAGGCCGGGGGAGGGAGTTCGAGCAGTACTTC. Its translation: CASSVGRGREFEQYF. The variable domain in full, with the rest retrieved from reference TRBV9 and TRBJ2-7, is DSGVTQTPKHLITATGQRVTLRCSPRSGDLSVYWYQQSLDQGLQFLIQYYNGEERAKGNILERFSAQQFPDLHSELNLSSLELGDSALYFCASSVGRGREFEQYFGPGTRLTVT.